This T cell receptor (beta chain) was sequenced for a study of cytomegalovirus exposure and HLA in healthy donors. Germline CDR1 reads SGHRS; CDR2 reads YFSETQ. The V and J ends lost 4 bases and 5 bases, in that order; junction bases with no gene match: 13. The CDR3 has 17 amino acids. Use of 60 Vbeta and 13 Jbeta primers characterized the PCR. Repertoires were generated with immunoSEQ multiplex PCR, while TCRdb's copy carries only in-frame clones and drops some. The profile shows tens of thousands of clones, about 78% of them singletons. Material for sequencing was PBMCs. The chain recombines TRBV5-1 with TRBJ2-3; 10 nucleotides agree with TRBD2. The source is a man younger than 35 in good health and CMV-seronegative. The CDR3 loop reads CASSTRPSGGLGDTQYF. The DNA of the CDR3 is TGCGCCAGCAGCACCCGGCCTAGCGGGGGTTTAGGAGATACGCAGTATTTT.